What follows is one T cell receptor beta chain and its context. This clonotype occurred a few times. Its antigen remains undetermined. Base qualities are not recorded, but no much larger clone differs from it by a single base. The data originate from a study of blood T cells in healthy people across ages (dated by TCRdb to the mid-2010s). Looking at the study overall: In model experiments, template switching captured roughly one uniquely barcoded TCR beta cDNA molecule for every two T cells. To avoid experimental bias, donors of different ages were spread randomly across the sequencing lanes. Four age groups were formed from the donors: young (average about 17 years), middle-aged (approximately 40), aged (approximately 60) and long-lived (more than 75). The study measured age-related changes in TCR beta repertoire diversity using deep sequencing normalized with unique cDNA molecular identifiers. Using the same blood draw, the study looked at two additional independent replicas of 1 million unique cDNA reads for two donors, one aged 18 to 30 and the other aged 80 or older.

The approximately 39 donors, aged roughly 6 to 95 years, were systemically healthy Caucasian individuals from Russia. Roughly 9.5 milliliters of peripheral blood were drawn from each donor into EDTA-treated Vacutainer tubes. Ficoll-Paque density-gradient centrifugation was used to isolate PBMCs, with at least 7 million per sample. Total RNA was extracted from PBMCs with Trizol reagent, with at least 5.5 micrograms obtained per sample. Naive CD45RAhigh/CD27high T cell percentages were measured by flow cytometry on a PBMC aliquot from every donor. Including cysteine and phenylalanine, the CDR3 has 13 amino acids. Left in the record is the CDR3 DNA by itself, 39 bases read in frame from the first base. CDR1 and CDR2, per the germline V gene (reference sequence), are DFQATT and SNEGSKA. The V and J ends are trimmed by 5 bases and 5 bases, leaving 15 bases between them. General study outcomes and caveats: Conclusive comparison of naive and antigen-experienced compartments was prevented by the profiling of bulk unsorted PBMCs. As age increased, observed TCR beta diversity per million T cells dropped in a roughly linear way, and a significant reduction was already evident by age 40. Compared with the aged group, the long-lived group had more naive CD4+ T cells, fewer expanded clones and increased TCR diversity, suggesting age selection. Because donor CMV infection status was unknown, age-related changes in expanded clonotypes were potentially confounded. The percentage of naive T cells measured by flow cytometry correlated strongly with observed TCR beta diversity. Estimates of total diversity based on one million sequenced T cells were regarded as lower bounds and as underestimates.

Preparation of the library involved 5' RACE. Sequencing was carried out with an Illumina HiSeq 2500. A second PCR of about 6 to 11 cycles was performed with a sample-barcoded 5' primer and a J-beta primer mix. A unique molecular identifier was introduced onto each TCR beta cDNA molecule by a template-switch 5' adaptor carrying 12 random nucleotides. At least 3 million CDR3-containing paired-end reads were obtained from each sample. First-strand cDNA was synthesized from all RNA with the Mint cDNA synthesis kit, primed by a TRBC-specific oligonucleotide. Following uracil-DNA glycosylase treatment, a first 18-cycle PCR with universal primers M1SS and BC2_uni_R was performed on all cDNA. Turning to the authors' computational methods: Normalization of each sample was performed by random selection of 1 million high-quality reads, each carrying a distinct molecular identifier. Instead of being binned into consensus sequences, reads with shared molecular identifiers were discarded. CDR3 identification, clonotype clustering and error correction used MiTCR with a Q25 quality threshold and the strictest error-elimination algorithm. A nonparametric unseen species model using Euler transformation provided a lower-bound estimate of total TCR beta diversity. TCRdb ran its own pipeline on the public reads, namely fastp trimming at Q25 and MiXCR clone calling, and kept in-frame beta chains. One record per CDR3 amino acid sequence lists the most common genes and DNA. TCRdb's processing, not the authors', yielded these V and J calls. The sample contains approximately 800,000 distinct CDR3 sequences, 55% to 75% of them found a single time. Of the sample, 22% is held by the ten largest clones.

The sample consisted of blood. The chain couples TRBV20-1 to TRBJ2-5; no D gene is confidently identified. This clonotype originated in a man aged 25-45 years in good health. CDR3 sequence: CSAAAWVEETQYF. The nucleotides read TGCAGTGCTGCAGCCTGGGTGGAGGAGACCCAGTACTTC.